These 16 T cell receptor beta chains were sequenced from one sample in a study of T cell clones after liver transplantation. TCRdb's table, derived via immunoSEQ multiplex PCR, lists solely in-frame clones and lacks some. The repertoire consists of about 45,000 clones, with about 82% occurring once and the leading ten covering 2% to 2.5%. Sample: CD4+ T cells from blood, taken 24 months after liver transplant. These TCRs come from a human patient who received a liver transplant. The graft donor may have contributed some T cells.

The chain has TRBV6-5 and TRBJ2-7, with D possibly being TRBD2 (5 bases). Looked up from germline, CDR1 is MNHEY and CDR2 is SVGAGI. V gave up 5 bases and J gave up 4 bases, with 18 bases separating them. CDR3 length: 15 amino acids. CDR3 in DNA: TGTGCCAGCAGTCGACGTACTAGGGTAACATACGAGCAGTACTTC. Protein sequence: CASSRRTRVTYEQYF.

The rearrangement links TRBV5-8 to TRBJ1-1; D not certain. V was shortened by 3 bases and J by 0 bases, with 9 bases between the two germline ends. Germline V CDR1 and CDR2: SGHTS, YDEGEE. The CDR3 sequence is 14 residues long. The CDR3 is CASSSPRVNTEAFF. As DNA, the CDR3 is TGTGCCAGCAGCTCCCCTAGGGTGAACACTGAAGCTTTCTTT.

The gene calls are TRBV18 and TRBJ1-5; D unclear. The CDR3 loop spans 13 amino acids. With 3 bases removed from V and 8 bases from J, the gap between germline ends came to 11 bases. CDR1 and CDR2 (germline): KGHSH, LQKENI. DNA of the CDR3: TGTGCCAGCTCACCTTCAGCCACAAAGCCCCAGCATTTT. Protein sequence: CASSPSATKPQHF.

The V gene is TRBV19, the J gene TRBJ1-2, with unresolved D. The CDR3 runs 15 residues. The germline gives CDR1 LNHDA, CDR2 SQIVND (reference sequence). The germline V and J ends were trimmed by 6 bases and 6 bases, with 20 bases remaining between them. In DNA, the CDR3 is TGTGCCAGTAGCCCGGGAGCGGGCTCGGATCATGGCTACACCTTC. It encodes CASSPGAGSDHGYTF.

The rearrangement joins TRBV5-6 to TRBJ1-2; D gene ambiguous. The CDR3 runs 13 residues. Per germline, CDR1 SGHDT and CDR2 YYEEEE. The germline V and J ends were trimmed by 0 bases and 5 bases, with 8 bases remaining between them. DNA of the CDR3: TGTGCCAGCAGCTTGGGAGAAACTTATGGCTACACCTTC. This translates into CASSLGETYGYTF.

V and J are TRBV2 and TRBJ2-4, with a possible D match to TRBD2 (5 bases). Germline V CDR1 and CDR2: SNHLY, FYNNEI. CDR3 length: 17 residues. Trimming left V 1 base short and J 9 bases short, with 22 bases between. CDR3 sequence (DNA): TGTGCCAGCAGTGAAGAAACGATTCGGACTGGGCAAGTCATTCAGTACTTC. This codes for CASSEETIRTGQVIQYF. The full variable domain, with the rest looked up from reference TRBV2 and TRBJ2-4, is EPEVTQTPSHQVTQMGQEVILRCVPISNHLYFYWYRQILGQKVEFLVSFYNNEISEKSEIFDDQFSVERPDGSNFTLKIRSTKLEDSAMYFCASSEETIRTGQVIQYFGAGTRLSVL.

The chain is built from TRBV4-3 and TRBJ1-5, with 11 bases fitting TRBD1. This CDR3 is 16 amino acids long. V shed 1 base and J 6 bases; nucleotides not matched to a gene: 5. Germline CDR1 is LGHNA and CDR2 is YSLEER. The CDR3 region is CASSQGDRGWVQPQHF. The CDR3 nucleotides read TGCGCCAGCAGCCAAGGGGACAGGGGGTGGGTTCAGCCCCAGCATTTT.

This clone was seen once. This rearrangement joins TRBV30 to TRBJ1-5; 9 bases agree with TRBD1. V shed 8 bases and J 3 bases; nucleotides not matched to a gene: 5. This CDR3 is built from 13 residues. Germline CDR1 reads GTSNPN; CDR2 reads SVGIG (reference sequence). This CDR3 is CAMGQGLNQPQHF. DNA for the CDR3: TGTGCCATGGGACAGGGCCTCAATCAGCCCCAGCATTTT.

This sequence joins TRBV5-1 and TRBJ1-1; 7 nucleotides match TRBD1. The germline V gene encodes CDR1 SGHRS and CDR2 YFSETQ. This CDR3 region has 14 residues. The V gene end was trimmed by 1 base and the J gene end by 2 bases; junction bases not matched to a gene: 2. CDR3 loop: CASSLRTGNTEAFF. CDR3 DNA sequence: TGCGCCAGCAGCTTGCGGACAGGTAACACTGAAGCTTTCTTT.

The chain employs TRBV7-2 and TRBJ2-5, with D perhaps TRBD2 (6 bases). The V gene lost 3 bases and the J gene lost 2 bases, with 10 bases spanning the gap. The CDR3 loop spans 14 amino acids. Germline V CDR1 and CDR2: SGHTA, FQGNSA. The CDR3 nucleotides read TGTGCCAGCAGCTTTGCGGGGACTCAAGAGACCCAGTACTTC. Its protein is CASSFAGTQETQYF.

This chain uses TRBV7-3 with TRBJ1-6; D might be TRBD1 (6 bases). Germline V gene sequence: CDR1 SGHTA, CDR2 FQGTGA. The V gene lost 3 bases and the J gene lost 4 bases, with 7 bases spanning the gap. The CDR3 spans 14 residues. The chain's CDR3 is CASSLQGYNSPLHF. In DNA, the CDR3 is TGTGCCAGCAGCTTGCAGGGGTATAATTCACCCCTCCACTTT.

This clone was observed a handful of times. V gene TRBV28 combines with J gene TRBJ1-1, with unresolved D. The CDR3 is 11 amino acids. From germline, CDR1 is MDHEN and CDR2 SYDVKM. The ends were cut back, 1 base at V and 7 bases at J, with 4 bases in the middle. The CDR3 reads CASSLYSEAFF. The CDR3 DNA is TGTGCCAGCAGTTTATACAGTGAAGCTTTCTTT.

The sample holds a few counts of this clone. The chain carries TRBV19 and TRBJ2-3; D is unresolved. Per germline, CDR1 LNHDA and CDR2 SQIVND (reference sequence). The V and J ends lost 0 bases and 4 bases respectively, with 8 bases between them. CDR3 size: 14 residues. Here the CDR3 reads CASSIDSRPDTQYF. DNA of the CDR3: TGTGCCAGTAGTATAGACTCTCGCCCAGATACGCAGTATTTT.

This chain uses TRBV4-3 with TRBJ1-2, with 7 bases matching TRBD1. This CDR3 spans 14 amino acids. Germline trimming cut 1 base from V and 7 bases from J; bases unmatched to any gene: 6. Germline V gene sequence: CDR1 LGHNA, CDR2 YSLEER. The CDR3 coding sequence is TGCGCCAGCAGCCAAGCCGGACAGGTGGGTGGCTACACCTTC. As protein: CASSQAGQVGGYTF.

In its sample, this clone was seen once. The rearrangement uses TRBV29-1 and TRBJ2-3, with D tentatively TRBD1 (5 bases). This CDR3 contains 14 residues. Germline assignment: CDR1 SQVTM and CDR2 ANQGSEA. Deletions cut 4 bases from V and 5 bases from J, with 16 bases between. CDR3 nucleotide sequence: TGCAGCGTTGCTCAGGGCCCTCCGGGAGATACGCAGTATTTT. This translates into CSVAQGPPGDTQYF.

The chain uses TRBV7-8 and TRBJ2-5, with D possibly being TRBD1 or TRBD2 (6 bases each). Trimming removed 5 bases from V and 6 bases from J, with 16 bases in between. CDR1 and CDR2 from the germline V gene are SGHVS and FQNEAQ. This CDR3 has 14 residues. CDR3 in amino acids: CASSMGGRGKTQYF. DNA for the CDR3: TGTGCCAGCAGCATGGGGGGCAGGGGAAAGACCCAGTACTTC.